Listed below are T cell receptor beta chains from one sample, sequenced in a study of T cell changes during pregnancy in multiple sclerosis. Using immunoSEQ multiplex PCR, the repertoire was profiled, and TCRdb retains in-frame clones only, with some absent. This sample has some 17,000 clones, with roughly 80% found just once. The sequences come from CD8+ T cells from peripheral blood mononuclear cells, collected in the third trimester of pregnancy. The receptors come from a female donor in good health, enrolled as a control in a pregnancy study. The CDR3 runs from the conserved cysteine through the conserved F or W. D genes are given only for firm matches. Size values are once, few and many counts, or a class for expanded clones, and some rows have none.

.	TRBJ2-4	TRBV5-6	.	TGTGCCAGCAGTCGGACTGAATTCGGGAACATTCAGTACTTC	CASSRTEFGNIQYF
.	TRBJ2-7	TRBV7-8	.	TGTGCCAGCAGCTCGGGTGTGGCACGAACCTACGAGCAGTACTTC	CASSSGVARTYEQYF
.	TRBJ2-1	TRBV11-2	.	TGTGCCAGCGGGTCGGCGGAAAATGAGCAGTTCTTC	CASGSAENEQFF
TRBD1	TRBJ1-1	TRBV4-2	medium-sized	TGTGCCAGCAGCCGCGAGGGGGCCGACACTGAAGCTTTCTTT	CASSREGADTEAFF
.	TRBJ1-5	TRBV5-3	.	TGTGCCAGCAGCTCGAATCAGCCCCAGCATTTT	CASSSNQPQHF
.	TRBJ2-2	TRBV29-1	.	TGCAGCGTGTCCGGGACATCGAACACCGGGGAGCTGTTTTTT	CSVSGTSNTGELFF
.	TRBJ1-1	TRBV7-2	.	TGTGCCAGCAGCTTAGCGCGCCAGGGATACACTGAAGCTTTCTTT	CASSLARQGYTEAFF
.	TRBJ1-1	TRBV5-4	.	TGTGCCAGCAGTCACGGGGGGAGCACTGAAGCTTTCTTT	CASSHGGSTEAFF
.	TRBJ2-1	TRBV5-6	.	TGTGCCAGCAGCTTGGTCGAGGAGCAGTTCTTC	CASSLVEEQFF
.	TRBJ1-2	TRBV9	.	TGTGCCAGCAGCGTAGAGGTTTCTGGGCCGCCCCGTTTGCATGGCTACACCTTC	CASSVEVSGPPRLHGYTF
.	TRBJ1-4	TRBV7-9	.	TGTGCCAGCAGCTTAGGACAGTTCGGACTGTTTTTT	CASSLGQFGLFF
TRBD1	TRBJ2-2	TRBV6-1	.	TGTGCCAGCAGTGAAGAGGCAGGGGGGAACACCGGGGAGCTGTTTTTT	CASSEEAGGNTGELFF
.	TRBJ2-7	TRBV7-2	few	TGTGCCAGCAGCTTAGCCCCGGGTTCCGAGCAGTACTTC	CASSLAPGSEQYF
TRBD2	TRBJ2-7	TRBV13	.	TGTGCCAGCAGCTTAGGTCTTAGCGGGGGGTCCTACGAGCAGTACTTC	CASSLGLSGGSYEQYF
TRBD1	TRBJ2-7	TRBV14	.	TGTGCCAGCAGCCAACTGGGGACAGGGGATGGCGAGCAGTACTTC	CASSQLGTGDGEQYF
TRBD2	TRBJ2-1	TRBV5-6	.	TGTGCCAGCAGCATGGGACTAGCGGCCGGGAATGAGCAGTTCTTC	CASSMGLAAGNEQFF
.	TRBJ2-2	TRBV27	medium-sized	TGTGCCAGCAGTTTATCCGCCCGGGTGGTGTTTTCCGGGGAGCTGTTTTTT	CASSLSARVVFSGELFF
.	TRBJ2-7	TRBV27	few	TGTGCCAGCAGTTACGGGGGAAGGGGGCCCTACGAGCAGTACTTC	CASSYGGRGPYEQYF
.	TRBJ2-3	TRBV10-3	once	TGTGCCATCAGTGAGTCGGAAAGCGCTGCTAGCACAGATACGCAGTATTTT	CAISESESAASTDTQYF
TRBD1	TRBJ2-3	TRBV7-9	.	TGTGCCAGCAGCCCTAGTGCAGGGGGCTATTCAGATACGCAGTATTTT	CASSPSAGGYSDTQYF
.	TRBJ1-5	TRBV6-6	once	TGTGCCAGCAGTCCGACAGGTGACCCAACGCCCCAGCATTTT	CASSPTGDPTPQHF
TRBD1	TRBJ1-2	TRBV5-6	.	TGTGCCAGCAGCTTGGAGGGGGCCTATGGCTACACCTTC	CASSLEGAYGYTF
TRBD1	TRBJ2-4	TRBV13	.	TGTGCCAGCAGCTTCGGACAGGGCGGGACATTTCAGTACTTC	CASSFGQGGTFQYF
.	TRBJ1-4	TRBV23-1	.	TGCGCCAGCAGTCAGTCCGGGCTGGAGGATGAAAAACTGTTTTTT	CASSQSGLEDEKLFF
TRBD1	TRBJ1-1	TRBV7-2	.	TGTGCCAGCAGGGAGGTTCAGGGGGCGCATCGGACTGAAGCTTTCTTT	CASREVQGAHRTEAFF
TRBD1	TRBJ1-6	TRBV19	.	TGTGCCAGTAGTAAGAACAGGGGGCAGAGCTCCTATAATTCACCCCTCCACTTT	CASSKNRGQSSYNSPLHF
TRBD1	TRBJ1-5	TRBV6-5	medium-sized	TGTGCCAGCAGCGAGGGACAGGAGAATCAGCCCCAGCATTTT	CASSEGQENQPQHF
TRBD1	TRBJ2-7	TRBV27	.	TGTGCCAGCAGTGACGGGACAGGGGCCTACGAGCAGTACTTC	CASSDGTGAYEQYF
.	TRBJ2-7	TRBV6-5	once	TGTGCCAGCAGCGAGTTGGGTCAGGGGCCCTACGAGCAGTACTTC	CASSELGQGPYEQYF
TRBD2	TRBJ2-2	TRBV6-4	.	TGTGCCAGCAGTGAACTAGCGGACAACACCGGGGAGCTGTTTTTT	CASSELADNTGELFF
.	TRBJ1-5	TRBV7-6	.	TGTGCCAGCAGCTTAGAGCCAGGGGATAGTCAGCCCCAGCATTTT	CASSLEPGDSQPQHF
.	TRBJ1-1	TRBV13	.	TGTGCCAGCAGCACCATGACAGAGAATGAAGCTTTCTTT	CASSTMTENEAFF
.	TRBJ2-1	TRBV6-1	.	TGTGCCAGCAGTGAAGCTAGCGGTTCCTACAATGAGCAGTTCTTC	CASSEASGSYNEQFF
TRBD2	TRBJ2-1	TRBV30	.	TGTGCCTGGCGGGGGGGGTACAATGAGCAGTTCTTC	CAWRGGYNEQFF
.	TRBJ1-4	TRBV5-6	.	TGTGCCAGCAGCTTCGGAATAGGACAGTTTAATGAAAAACTGTTTTTT	CASSFGIGQFNEKLFF
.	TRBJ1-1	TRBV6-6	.	TGTGCCAGCACCACGTCGGGGGTGGGCACTGAAGCTTTCTTT	CASTTSGVGTEAFF
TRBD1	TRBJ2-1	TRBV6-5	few	TGTGCCAGCAGGGACTTGGGACAGGGTGACAATGAGCAGTTCTTC	CASRDLGQGDNEQFF
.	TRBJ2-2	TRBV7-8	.	TGTGCCAGCAGCTACACGAACACCGGGGAGCTGTTTTTT	CASSYTNTGELFF
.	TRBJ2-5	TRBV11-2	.	TGTGCCAGCAGCCCCGGACTGTTGCAAGAGACCCAGTACTTC	CASSPGLLQETQYF
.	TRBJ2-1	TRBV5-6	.	TGTGCCAGCAGCTCTGGGACACTAATGGGGCACAATGAGCAGTTCTTC	CASSSGTLMGHNEQFF
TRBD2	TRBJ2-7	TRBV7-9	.	TGTGCCAGCAGCTTAGATAGCGGGAGATGGGAGCAGTACTTC	CASSLDSGRWEQYF
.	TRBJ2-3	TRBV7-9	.	TGTGCCAGCAACGTCGGGCGGGAAACAGATACGCAGTATTTT	CASNVGRETDTQYF
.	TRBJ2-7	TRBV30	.	TGTGCCTGGGGTCCGGGACATTCCTACGAGCAGTACTTC	CAWGPGHSYEQYF
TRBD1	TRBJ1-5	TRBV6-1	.	TGTGCCAGCAGTGACCCATATTCCACAGGGGCGCTCAATCAGCCCCAGCATTTT	CASSDPYSTGALNQPQHF
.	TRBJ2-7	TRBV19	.	TGTGCCAGCAAAAGAGGGGAGCAGTACTTC	CASKRGEQYF
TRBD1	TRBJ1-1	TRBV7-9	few	TGTGCCAGCAGCCCCGACAGGGGACGGACTGAAGCTTTCTTT	CASSPDRGRTEAFF
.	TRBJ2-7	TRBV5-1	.	TGCGCCAGCAGCTTCACCGGGACACGGACCTCCTACGAGCAGTACTTC	CASSFTGTRTSYEQYF
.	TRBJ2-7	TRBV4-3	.	TGCGCCAGCAGCCAAGACGGACACTACGAGCAGTACTTC	CASSQDGHYEQYF